The clone carrying this TCR beta chain appeared a few times. Germline CDR1 is LGHNA and CDR2 is YNFKEQ. Trimming stripped 6 bases from V and 5 bases from J, with 19 bases between. The CDR3 runs 15 residues. TCRdb called the RT-PCR reads again in MiXCR, with one record for every CDR3 protein. The top ten clones hold roughly 3.9% of a sample with 550,000 to 750,000 distinct CDR3 sequences, 14% of them seen once. The receptor comes from a female donor in good health, serving as a healthy control. The chain is built from TRBV4-2 and TRBJ1-2; D perhaps matches TRBD1 (5 bases). The sample consisted of memory CD4+ T cells from blood. In nucleotides, the CDR3 is TGTGCCAGCAGGCCCCCCGGGACTGGGGAGTATGGCTACACCTTC. Amino acids: CASRPPGTGEYGYTF.